The next 25 T cell receptor beta chains were all read from a single sample in a study of CD8 T cells in Susac syndrome. RNA totalling roughly 0.45 to 1 ug underwent reverse transcription with random hexamers. TCRdb re-analysed the immunoSEQ multiplex PCR reads in MiXCR, keeping a single row per CDR3 protein. The sample contains about 440,000 distinct CDR3 sequences, about 85% of which appear only once. Sample: CD8+ T cells from PBMCs. These receptors were obtained from a human donor with multiple sclerosis.

The genes are TRBV7-9 and TRBJ2-7, with 9 bases identical to TRBD2. The V gene end was trimmed by 5 bases and the J gene end by 3 bases; junction bases not matched to a gene: 8. The CDR3 extends over 15 amino acids. CDR1 SEHNR and CDR2 FQNEAQ come from the germline V gene (reference sequence). The CDR3 DNA sequence: TGTGCCAGCAGCCCATCTGGCGGGAGGGGCTACGAGCAGTACTTC. Translated, it gives CASSPSGGRGYEQYF.

J is TRBJ2-1 and V is TRBV4-1, with 8 bases lining up with TRBD2. This CDR3 spans 14 amino acids. Germline V CDR1 and CDR2: MGHRA, YSYEKL. J lost 10 bases, V lost 2 bases, and 7 bases had no gene match. The CDR3 region is CASSQRLAPKEQFF. The CDR3, as DNA: TGCGCCAGCAGCCAAAGACTAGCGCCGAAAGAGCAGTTCTTC.

The chain employs TRBV29-1 and TRBJ1-4, with D perhaps TRBD1 (6 bases). The CDR3 sequence is 14 residues long. V shed 2 bases and J shed 8 bases, with 15 bases lying between them. CDR1 is SQVTM, CDR2 ANQGSEA, per germline. The CDR3 bases are TGCAGCGTTGAAACGTTAGGGGGTGGCGAAAAACTGTTTTTT. Amino acids: CSVETLGGGEKLFF. Full variable domain (missing parts from reference TRBV29-1 and TRBJ1-4): SAVISQKPSRDICQRGTSLTIQCQVDSQVTMMFWYRQQPGQSLTLIATANQGSEATYESGFVIDKFPISRPNLTFSTLTVSNMSPEDSSIYLCSVETLGGGEKLFFGSGTQLSVL.

This clonotype was recorded once. V is TRBV5-4 and J is TRBJ2-2; D is undetermined. Germline V gives CDR1 SGHNT, CDR2 YYREEE (reference sequence). Trimming left V 7 bases short and J 3 bases short, with 10 bases between. CDR3 length equals 13 residues. The CDR3 coding sequence is TGTGCCAGCGAACAAGATGACACCGGGGAGCTGTTTTTT. Residues: CASEQDDTGELFF.

J is TRBJ2-7 and V is TRBV11-2, with D possibly matching TRBD2 (6 bases). Germline lookup yields CDR1 SGHAT and CDR2 FQNNGV. The CDR3 is 14 residues long. Trimming took off 8 bases at V and 1 base at J, with 15 bases between the two ends. Written as DNA, the CDR3 is TGTGCCAGCCTCGGGGGTCACCCTTCCTACGAGCAGTACTTC. Its protein product is CASLGGHPSYEQYF.

The chain has TRBV20-1 and TRBJ2-5; D remains ambiguous. This CDR3 contains 11 residues. Germline V CDR1 and CDR2: DFQATT, SNEGSKA (reference sequence). V lost 4 bases and J 5 bases, leaving 8 bases between the germline ends. CDR3 bases: TGCAGTGCTACCTCGGGCGAGACCCAGTACTTC. It specifies CSATSGETQYF.

This chain links TRBV2 with TRBJ1-5, with D unresolved. Germline V gene sequence: CDR1 SNHLY, CDR2 FYNNEI. This CDR3 is 14 amino acids long. Trimming took off 6 bases at V and 0 bases at J, with 9 bases between the two ends. Here the CDR3 reads CASRRSYSNQPQHF. In nucleotides, the CDR3 is TGTGCCAGCAGGAGGTCCTATAGCAATCAGCCCCAGCATTTT.

The rearrangement joins TRBV4-2 to TRBJ1-3; D is uncertain. The germline V and J ends were trimmed by 1 base and 6 bases, with 7 bases remaining between them. The CDR3 has 13 amino acids. CDR1 is LGHNA, CDR2 YNFKEQ, per germline. CDR3 in amino acids: CASSQAGENTIYF. As DNA, the CDR3 is TGTGCCAGCAGCCAAGCCGGAGAAAACACCATATATTTT.

The chain recombines TRBV5-4 with TRBJ2-2; 8 bases fit TRBD2. Germline V gene sequence: CDR1 SGHNT, CDR2 YYREEE (reference sequence). With V trimmed by 5 bases and J by 7 bases, 10 bases remained unmatched. This CDR3 region has 15 residues. CDR3 DNA: TGTGCCAGCAGTCCTGTAGCGGGGTCGGACGGGGAGCTGTTTTTT. It encodes CASSPVAGSDGELFF. Full variable domain (missing parts from reference TRBV5-4 and TRBJ2-2): ETGVTQSPTHLIKTRGQQVTLRCSSQSGHNTVSWYQQALGQGPQFIFQYYREEENGRGNFPPRFSGLQFPNYSSELNVNALELDDSALYLCASSPVAGSDGELFFGEGSRLTVL.

This clonotype has a single count. J is TRBJ1-1 and V is TRBV19; 8 bases are a match to TRBD1. CDR3 length: 15 amino acids. The trim removed 6 bases at V and 7 bases at J, leaving 13 bases unmatched. CDR1 LNHDA and CDR2 SQIVND come from the germline V gene (reference sequence). This chain's CDR3 is CASSLGQGLSYEAFF. The CDR3 bases are TGTGCCAGTAGCCTCGGACAGGGATTATCCTATGAAGCTTTCTTT.

In DNA form, the CDR3 reads TGCAGCGTTGTCGTGGGTATTGAAGCTTTCTTT. Translated: CSVVVGIEAFF. The V call is TRBV29-1, the J call TRBJ1-1; unclear D gene. V shed 4 bases and J shed 7 bases, with 10 bases lying between them. CDR1 is SQVTM and CDR2 is ANQGSEA in the germline V gene. The CDR3 loop spans 11 amino acids.

The chain recombines TRBV15 with TRBJ1-2; 8 bases map to TRBD1. J was trimmed by 5 bases and V by 1 base; bases with no gene match: 6. The CDR3 consists of 15 residues. The germline V gene has CDR1 LNHNV and CDR2 YYDKDF (reference sequence). The CDR3 DNA follows: TGTGCCACCAGCAGAGTGGACAGGGAAGGATATGGCTACACCTTC. This encodes CATSRVDREGYGYTF.

This chain links TRBV27 with TRBJ2-1, with D possibly matching TRBD1 (6 bases). Per the germline V gene, CDR1 is MNHEY and CDR2 is SMNVEV (reference sequence). The V and J ends lost 5 bases and 6 bases respectively, with 14 bases between them. The CDR3 is 14 residues long. For the CDR3, the DNA is TGTGCCAGCAGTGCACAGGGTTGGGTCAATGAGCAGTTCTTC. Its translation is CASSAQGWVNEQFF.

The gene calls are TRBV30 and TRBJ1-2; D is unresolved. The germline CDR1 and CDR2 sequences are GTSNPN and SVGIG (reference sequence). V dropped 4 bases and J dropped 2 bases, with 20 bases sitting between them. This CDR3 spans 16 amino acids. CDR3 region: CAWKSIGKGGNYGYTF. CDR3 sequence (DNA): TGTGCCTGGAAGTCAATAGGGAAAGGTGGAAACTATGGCTACACCTTC.

V is TRBV20-1 and J is TRBJ2-5; 7 positions match TRBD2. Germline assignment: CDR1 DFQATT and CDR2 SNEGSKA (reference sequence). Trimming removed 3 bases from V and 4 bases from J; junction bases left unmatched: 8. CDR3 length: 14 residues. CDR3 amino acids: CSASTEGGLETQYF. The CDR3 DNA is TGCAGTGCTAGCACGGAGGGAGGGTTAGAGACCCAGTACTTC.

The table lists this clonotype with a few counts. The genes are TRBV27 and TRBJ2-1; 11 nucleotides line up with TRBD2. Per the germline V gene, CDR1 is MNHEY and CDR2 is SMNVEV (reference sequence). There are 15 residues in the CDR3. V trimming: 3 bases; J trimming: 6 bases; junction bases outside the gene matches: 4. The CDR3 protein is CASSFLAGGGNEQFF. The CDR3, as DNA: TGTGCCAGCAGTTTTCTAGCGGGAGGCGGCAATGAGCAGTTCTTC.

The rearrangement uses TRBV7-9 and TRBJ2-1; 8 nucleotides line up with TRBD2. The CDR3 contains 16 residues. Germline-derived CDR1 and CDR2 are SEHNR and FQNEAQ (reference sequence). The V and J ends lost 7 bases and 7 bases, in that order; junction bases with no gene match: 15. In nucleotides, the CDR3 is TGTGCCAGCACCAACAACGGGGGGGATGTCACTAATGAGCAGTTCTTC. It is translated as CASTNNGGDVTNEQFF.

The CDR3 reads CSVVPGGERTDTQYF. CDR3 DNA sequence: TGCAGCGTTGTACCCGGGGGCGAGCGCACAGATACGCAGTATTTT. The V and J genes are TRBV29-1 and TRBJ2-3, with D tentatively TRBD1 or TRBD2 (6 bases each). Trimming took off 4 bases at V and 1 base at J, with 15 bases between the two ends. Germline CDR1 is SQVTM and CDR2 is ANQGSEA. The CDR3 loop spans 15 amino acids.

The chain is built from TRBV7-9 and TRBJ2-3, with TRBD1 matching over 7 bases. The CDR3 is 15 residues long. Germline V CDR1 and CDR2: SEHNR, FQNEAQ (reference sequence). The junction had 8 bases not matched to a gene; V was cut back by 1 base and J by 7 bases. In DNA form, the CDR3 reads TGTGCCAGCAGCTTAGGCCTAGGGGGCTCGTATACGCAGTATTTT. It codes for CASSLGLGGSYTQYF.

V usage is TRBV4-1 and J usage is TRBJ2-7; D gene ambiguous. Germline V CDR1 and CDR2: MGHRA, YSYEKL. V was trimmed by 0 bases and J by 4 bases, leaving 13 bases between them. This CDR3 comprises 15 residues. This CDR3 is CASSQEGAAIYEQYF. In DNA, the CDR3 is TGCGCCAGCAGCCAAGAGGGCGCGGCTATTTACGAGCAGTACTTC.

This chain uses TRBV5-1 with TRBJ2-1; 8 nucleotides line up with TRBD1. The CDR3 covers 17 residues. Trimming removed 3 bases from V and 3 bases from J; junction bases left unmatched: 11. The germline CDR1 and CDR2 sequences are SGHRS and YFSETQ. The DNA of the CDR3 is TGCGCCAGCAGCTCGGACAGGGAGATTGGGAGCTACAATGAGCAGTTCTTC. Its translation is CASSSDREIGSYNEQFF.

The chain is built from TRBV7-9 and TRBJ2-1; 7 nucleotides agree with TRBD1. This CDR3 region has 16 residues. The germline V gene has CDR1 SEHNR and CDR2 FQNEAQ (reference sequence). V shed 5 bases and J 5 bases; nucleotides not matched to a gene: 12. The CDR3 DNA reads TGTGCCAGCAGCGATAAGACAGGGTATGGAAACAATGAGCAGTTCTTC. The encoded protein is CASSDKTGYGNNEQFF.

V gene TRBV27 combines with J gene TRBJ1-5; the match to TRBD1 covers 10 bases. This CDR3 region has 16 residues. V lost 0 bases and J lost 6; bases outside the gene matches: 5. Per the germline V gene, CDR1 is MNHEY and CDR2 is SMNVEV (reference sequence). CDR3 amino acids: CASSLSGQGYGQPQHF. The CDR3 bases are TGTGCCAGCAGTTTATCGGGACAGGGGTATGGTCAGCCCCAGCATTTT.

This clonotype was detected only once. The chain recombines TRBV7-6 with TRBJ2-3; 9 bases are shared with TRBD2. Germline values: CDR1 SGHVS, CDR2 FNYEAQ. J lost 5 bases, V lost 4 bases, and 13 bases had no gene match. The CDR3 has 17 amino acids. The CDR3 region is CASSSASGIEGGDTQYF. The CDR3 DNA follows: TGTGCCAGCAGCTCAGCTAGCGGGATCGAGGGGGGAGATACGCAGTATTTT.

For the CDR3, the DNA is TGTGCCAGCAGGCCGAGGCGGGCAGGGGGCGCGGGTGGGGCCAACGTCCTGACTTTC. Protein: CASRPRRAGGAGGANVLTF. The chain couples TRBV6-1 to TRBJ2-6; TRBD1 matches 8 bases. Trimming took 6 bases from V and 3 from J; bases not matched to a gene: 16. Germline values: CDR1 MNHNS, CDR2 SASEGT. The CDR3 has 19 amino acids.